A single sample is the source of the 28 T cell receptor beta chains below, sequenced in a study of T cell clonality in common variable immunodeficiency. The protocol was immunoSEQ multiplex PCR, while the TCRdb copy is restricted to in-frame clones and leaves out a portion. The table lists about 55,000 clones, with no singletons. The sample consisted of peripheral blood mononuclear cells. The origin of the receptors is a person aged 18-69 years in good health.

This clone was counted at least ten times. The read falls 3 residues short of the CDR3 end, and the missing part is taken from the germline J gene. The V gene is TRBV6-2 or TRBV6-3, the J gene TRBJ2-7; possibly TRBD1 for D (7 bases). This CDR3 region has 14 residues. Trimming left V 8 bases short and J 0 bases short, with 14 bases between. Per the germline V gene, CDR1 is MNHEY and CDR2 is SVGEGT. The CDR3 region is CASLGQRASYEQYF. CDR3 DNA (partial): TGTGCCAGCCTGGGACAGCGGGCCTCCTACGAG.

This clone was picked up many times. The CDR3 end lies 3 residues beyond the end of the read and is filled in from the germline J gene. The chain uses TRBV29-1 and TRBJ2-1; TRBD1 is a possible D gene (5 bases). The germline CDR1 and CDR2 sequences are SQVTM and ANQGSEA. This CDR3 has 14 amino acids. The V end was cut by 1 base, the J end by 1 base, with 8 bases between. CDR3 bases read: TGCAGCGTTGAAGGGGGCAGGTCCTACAATGAG. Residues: CSVEGGRSYNE. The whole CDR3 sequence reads CSVEGGRSYNEQFF.

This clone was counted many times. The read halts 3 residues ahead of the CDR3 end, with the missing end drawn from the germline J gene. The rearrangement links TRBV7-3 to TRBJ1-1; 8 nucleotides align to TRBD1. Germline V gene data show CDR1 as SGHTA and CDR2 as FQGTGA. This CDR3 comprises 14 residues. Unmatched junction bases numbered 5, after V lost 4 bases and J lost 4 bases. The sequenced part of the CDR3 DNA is TGTGCCAGCAGCTCTACCGGACAGGGCACTGAA. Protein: CASSSTGQGTE. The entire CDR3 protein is CASSSTGQGTEAFF.

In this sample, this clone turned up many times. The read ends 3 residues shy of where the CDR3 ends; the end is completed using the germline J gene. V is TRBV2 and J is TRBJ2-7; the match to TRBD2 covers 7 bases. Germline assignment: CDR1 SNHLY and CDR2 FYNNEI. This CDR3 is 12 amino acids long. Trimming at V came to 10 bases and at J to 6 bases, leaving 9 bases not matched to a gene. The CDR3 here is CATGDYNSEQYF. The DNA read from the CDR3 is TGTGCCACTGGGGACTATAACTCCGAG.

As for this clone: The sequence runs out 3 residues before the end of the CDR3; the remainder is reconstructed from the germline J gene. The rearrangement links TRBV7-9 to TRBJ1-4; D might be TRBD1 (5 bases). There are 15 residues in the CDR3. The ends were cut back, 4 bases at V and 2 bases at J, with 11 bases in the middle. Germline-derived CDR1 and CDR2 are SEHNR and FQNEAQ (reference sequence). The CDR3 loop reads CASSWGGETNEKLFF. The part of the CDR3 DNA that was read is TGTGCCAGCAGCTGGGGGGGGGAGACTAATGAAAAA.

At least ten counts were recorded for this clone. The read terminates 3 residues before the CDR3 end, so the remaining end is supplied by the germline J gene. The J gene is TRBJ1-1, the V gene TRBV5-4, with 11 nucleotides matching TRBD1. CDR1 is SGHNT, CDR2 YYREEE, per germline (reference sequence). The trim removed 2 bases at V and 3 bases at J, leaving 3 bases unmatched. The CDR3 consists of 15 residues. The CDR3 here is CASSFWTGGHTEAFF. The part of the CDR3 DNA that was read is TGTGCCAGCAGCTTTTGGACAGGGGGCCACACTGAA.

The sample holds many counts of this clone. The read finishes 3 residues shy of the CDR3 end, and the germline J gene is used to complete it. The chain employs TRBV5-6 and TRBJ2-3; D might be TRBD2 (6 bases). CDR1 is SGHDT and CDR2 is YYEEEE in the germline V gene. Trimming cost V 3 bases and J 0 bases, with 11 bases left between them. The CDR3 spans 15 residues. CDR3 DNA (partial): TGTGCCAGCAGCTCCGGGACTTCTAGCACAGATACG. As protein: CASSSGTSSTDT. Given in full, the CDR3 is CASSSGTSSTDTQYF.

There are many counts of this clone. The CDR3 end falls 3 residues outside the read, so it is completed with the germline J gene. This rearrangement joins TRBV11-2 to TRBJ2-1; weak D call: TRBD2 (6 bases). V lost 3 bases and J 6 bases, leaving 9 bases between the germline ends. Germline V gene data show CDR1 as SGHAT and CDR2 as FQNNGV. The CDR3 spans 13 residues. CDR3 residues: CASSFGGGNEQFF. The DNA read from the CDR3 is TGTGCCAGCAGCTTCGGGGGAGGCAATGAG.

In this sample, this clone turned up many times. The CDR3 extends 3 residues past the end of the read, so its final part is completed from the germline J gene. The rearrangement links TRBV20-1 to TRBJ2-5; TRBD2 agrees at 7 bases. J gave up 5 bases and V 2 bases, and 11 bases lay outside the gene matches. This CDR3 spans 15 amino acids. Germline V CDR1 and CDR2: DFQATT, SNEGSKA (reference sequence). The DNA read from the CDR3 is TGCAGTGCTAGAAACAGCGGGAAACCCCTGGAGACC. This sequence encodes CSARNSGKPLET. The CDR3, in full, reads CSARNSGKPLETQYF.

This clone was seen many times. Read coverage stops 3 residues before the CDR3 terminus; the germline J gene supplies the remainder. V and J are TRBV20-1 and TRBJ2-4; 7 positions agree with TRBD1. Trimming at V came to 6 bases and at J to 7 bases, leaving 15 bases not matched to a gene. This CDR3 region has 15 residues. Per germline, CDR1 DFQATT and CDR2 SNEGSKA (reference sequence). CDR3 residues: CSATLDDREFNIQYF. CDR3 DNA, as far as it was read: TGCAGTGCGACGCTAGATGACAGGGAATTCAACATT.

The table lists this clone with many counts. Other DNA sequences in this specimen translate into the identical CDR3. CDR3: CARSLLSVWTGIGRNEQYF. The covered CDR3 bases are TGTGCCAGAAGCCTTTTATCCGTATGGACAGGGATAGGACGGAACGAG. This chain links TRBV5-3 with TRBJ2-7; 8 bases match TRBD1. Read sequence stops 3 residues before the CDR3 end, and the germline J gene provides the missing end. TRBV5-3 is noted as an ORF with a role that remains uncertain. The trim removed 4 bases at V and 5 bases at J, leaving 23 bases unmatched. CDR3 size: 19 residues.

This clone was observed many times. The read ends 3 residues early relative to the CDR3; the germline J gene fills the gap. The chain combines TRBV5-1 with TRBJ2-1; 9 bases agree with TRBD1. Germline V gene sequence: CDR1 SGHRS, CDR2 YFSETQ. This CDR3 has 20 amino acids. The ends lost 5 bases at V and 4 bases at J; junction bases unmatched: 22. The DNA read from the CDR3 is TGCGCCAGCAGGCTTCCTCGCACCTTCAGACCGGGACAGGGTTACAATGAG. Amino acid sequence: CASRLPRTFRPGQGYNE. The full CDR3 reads CASRLPRTFRPGQGYNEQFF.

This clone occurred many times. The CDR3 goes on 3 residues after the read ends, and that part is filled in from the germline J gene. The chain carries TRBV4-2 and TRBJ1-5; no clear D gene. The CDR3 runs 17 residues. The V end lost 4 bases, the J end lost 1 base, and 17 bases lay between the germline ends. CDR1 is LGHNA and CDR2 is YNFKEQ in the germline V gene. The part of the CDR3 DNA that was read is TGTGCCAGCAGCCCTCGTTTTGAAAGGGCGAGCAATCAGCCC. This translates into CASSPRFERASNQP. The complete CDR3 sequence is CASSPRFERASNQPQHF.

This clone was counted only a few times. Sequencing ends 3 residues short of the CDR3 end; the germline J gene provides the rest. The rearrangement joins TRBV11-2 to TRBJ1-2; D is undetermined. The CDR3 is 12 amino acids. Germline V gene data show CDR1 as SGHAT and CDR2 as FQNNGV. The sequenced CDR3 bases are TGTGCCAGCAGCTTAGCCGTCTACGAC. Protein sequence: CASSLAVYD. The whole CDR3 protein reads CASSLAVYDYTF. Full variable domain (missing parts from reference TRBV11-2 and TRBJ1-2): EAGVAQSPRYKIIEKRQSVAFWCNPISGHATLYWYQQILGQGPKLLIQFQNNGVVDDSQLPKDRFSAERLKGVDSTLKIQPAKLEDSAVYLCASSLAVYDYTFGSGTRLTVV.

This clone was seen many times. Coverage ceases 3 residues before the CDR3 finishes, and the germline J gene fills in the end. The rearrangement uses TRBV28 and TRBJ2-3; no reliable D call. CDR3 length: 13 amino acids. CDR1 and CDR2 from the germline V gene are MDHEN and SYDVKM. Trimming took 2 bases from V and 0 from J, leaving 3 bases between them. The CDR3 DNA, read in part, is TGTGCCAGCAGTTTAAGCAGCACAGATACG. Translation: CASSLSSTDT. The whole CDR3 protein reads CASSLSSTDTQYF.

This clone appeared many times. The CDR3 here is CSATEQGQSNQPQHF. The CDR3 DNA, read in part, is TGCAGTGCTACCGAACAGGGACAAAGCAATCAGCCC. The chain has TRBV20-1 and TRBJ1-5, with D tentatively TRBD1 (6 bases). The read ends 3 residues before the CDR3 terminus; that terminus is restored from the germline J gene. Germline V gives CDR1 DFQATT, CDR2 SNEGSKA (reference sequence). Between the trimmed V and J ends, which lost 4 bases and 1 base, there was a span of 14 bases. This CDR3 is built from 15 residues.

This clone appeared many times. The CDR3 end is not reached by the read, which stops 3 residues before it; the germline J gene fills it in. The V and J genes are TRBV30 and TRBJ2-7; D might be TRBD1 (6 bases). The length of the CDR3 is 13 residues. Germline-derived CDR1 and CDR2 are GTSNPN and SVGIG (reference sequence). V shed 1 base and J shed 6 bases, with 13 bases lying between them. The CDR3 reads CAWSGATGTEQYF. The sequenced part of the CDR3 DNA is TGTGCCTGGAGTGGAGCAACAGGGACCGAG. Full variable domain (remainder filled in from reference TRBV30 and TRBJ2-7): SQTIHQWPATLVQPVGSPLSLECTVEGTSNPNLYWYRQAAGRGLQLLFYSVGIGQISSEVPQNLSASRPQDRQFILSSKKLLLSDSGFYLCAWSGATGTEQYFGPGTRLTVT.

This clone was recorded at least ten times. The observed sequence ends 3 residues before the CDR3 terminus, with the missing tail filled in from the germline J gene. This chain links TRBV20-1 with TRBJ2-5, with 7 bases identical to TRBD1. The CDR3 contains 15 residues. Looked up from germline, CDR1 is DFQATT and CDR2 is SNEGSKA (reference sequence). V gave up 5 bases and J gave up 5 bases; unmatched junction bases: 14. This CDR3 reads CSAFSTHRGPETQYF. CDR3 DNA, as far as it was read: TGCAGTGCTTTCTCTACACACAGGGGACCTGAGACC.

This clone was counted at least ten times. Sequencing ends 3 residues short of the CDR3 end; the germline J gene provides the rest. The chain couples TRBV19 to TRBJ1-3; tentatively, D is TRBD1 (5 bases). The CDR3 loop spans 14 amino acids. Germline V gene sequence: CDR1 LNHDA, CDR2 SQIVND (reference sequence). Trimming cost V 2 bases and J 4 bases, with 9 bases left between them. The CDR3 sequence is CASSISGFGNTIYF. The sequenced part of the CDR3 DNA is TGTGCCAGTAGTATATCAGGGTTCGGAAACACC.

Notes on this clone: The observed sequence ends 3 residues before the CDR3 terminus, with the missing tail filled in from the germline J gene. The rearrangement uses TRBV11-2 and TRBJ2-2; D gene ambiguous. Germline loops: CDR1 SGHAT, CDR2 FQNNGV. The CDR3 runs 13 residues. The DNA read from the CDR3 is TGTGCCAGCAGCCCCCGCACTAATGAAAAG. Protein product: CASSPRTNEK. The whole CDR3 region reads CASSPRTNEKLFF.

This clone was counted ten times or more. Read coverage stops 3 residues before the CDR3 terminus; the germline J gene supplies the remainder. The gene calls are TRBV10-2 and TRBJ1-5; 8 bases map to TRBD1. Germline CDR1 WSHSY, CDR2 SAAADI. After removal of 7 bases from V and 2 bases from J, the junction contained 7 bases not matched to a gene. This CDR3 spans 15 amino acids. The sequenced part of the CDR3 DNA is TGCGCCAGCACCGGAGACAGGGGCGGCAATCAGCCC. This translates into CASTGDRGGNQP. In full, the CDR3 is CASTGDRGGNQPQHF.

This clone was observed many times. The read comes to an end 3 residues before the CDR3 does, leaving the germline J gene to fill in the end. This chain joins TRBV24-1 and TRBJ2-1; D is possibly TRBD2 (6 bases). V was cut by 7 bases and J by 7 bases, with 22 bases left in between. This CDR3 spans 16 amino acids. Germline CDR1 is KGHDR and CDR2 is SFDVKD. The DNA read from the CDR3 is TGTGCCACCAGGGGGGGTGGAGGGACTTTAAGGAATGAG. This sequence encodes CATRGGGGTLRNE. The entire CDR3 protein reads CATRGGGGTLRNEQFF.

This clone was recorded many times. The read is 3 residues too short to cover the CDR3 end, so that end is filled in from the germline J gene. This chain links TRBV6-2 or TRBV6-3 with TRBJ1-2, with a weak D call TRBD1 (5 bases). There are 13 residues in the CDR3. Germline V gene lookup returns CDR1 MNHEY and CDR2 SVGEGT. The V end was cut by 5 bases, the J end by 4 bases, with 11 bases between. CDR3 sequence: CASSQTASYGYTF. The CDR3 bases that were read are TGTGCCAGCAGTCAGACAGCTTCCTATGGC.

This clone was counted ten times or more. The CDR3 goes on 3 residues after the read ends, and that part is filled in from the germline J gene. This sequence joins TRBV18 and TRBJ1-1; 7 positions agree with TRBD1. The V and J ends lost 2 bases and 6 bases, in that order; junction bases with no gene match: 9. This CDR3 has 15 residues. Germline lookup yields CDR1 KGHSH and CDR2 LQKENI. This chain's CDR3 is CASSPFGGQGAEAFF. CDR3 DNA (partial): TGTGCCAGCTCACCATTTGGTGGTCAGGGGGCTGAA.

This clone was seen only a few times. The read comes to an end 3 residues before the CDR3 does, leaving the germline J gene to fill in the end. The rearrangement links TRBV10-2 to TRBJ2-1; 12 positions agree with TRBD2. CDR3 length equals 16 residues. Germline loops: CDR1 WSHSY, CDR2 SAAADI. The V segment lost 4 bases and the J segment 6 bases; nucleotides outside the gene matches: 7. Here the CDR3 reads CASSAKLAGGGNEQFF. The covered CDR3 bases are TGCGCCAGCAGTGCGAAACTAGCGGGAGGTGGCAATGAG.

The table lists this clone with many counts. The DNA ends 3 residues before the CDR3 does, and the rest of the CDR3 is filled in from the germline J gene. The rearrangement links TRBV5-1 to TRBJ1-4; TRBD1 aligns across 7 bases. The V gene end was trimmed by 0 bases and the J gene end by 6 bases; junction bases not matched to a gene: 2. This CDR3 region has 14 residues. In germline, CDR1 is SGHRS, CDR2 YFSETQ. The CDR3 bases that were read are TGCGCCAGCAGCTTGGCTGGACAGGATGAAAAA. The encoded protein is CASSLAGQDEK. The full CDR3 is CASSLAGQDEKLFF.

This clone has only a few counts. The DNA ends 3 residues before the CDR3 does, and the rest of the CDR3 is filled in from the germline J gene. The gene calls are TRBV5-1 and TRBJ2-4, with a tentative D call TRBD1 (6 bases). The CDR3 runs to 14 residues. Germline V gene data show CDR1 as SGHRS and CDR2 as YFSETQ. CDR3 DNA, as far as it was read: TGCGCCAGCAGCCCAGCTTGGACAGAGGATGGT. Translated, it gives CASSPAWTEDG. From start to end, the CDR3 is CASSPAWTEDGQYF.

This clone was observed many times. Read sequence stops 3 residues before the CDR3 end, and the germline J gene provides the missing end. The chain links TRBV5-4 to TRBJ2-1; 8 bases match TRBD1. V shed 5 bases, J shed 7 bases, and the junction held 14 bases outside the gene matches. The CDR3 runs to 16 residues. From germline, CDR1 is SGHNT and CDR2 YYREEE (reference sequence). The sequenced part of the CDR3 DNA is TGTGCCAGCAGTTCTGAACTTCAGGGGGCGCGGAATGAG. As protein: CASSSELQGARNE. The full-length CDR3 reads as CASSSELQGARNEQFF.